This TCR beta chain was documented in a study of CD8+CD57+ T cells in acquired aplastic anemia. Remarks on this clonotype: This may come from a read error, since a much larger clone is one base off.

V lost 1 base, J lost 4 bases, and 8 bases lay in between. This CDR3 is built from 13 residues. CDR1 and CDR2 (germline): SGHNT, YENEEA. Patients chosen for sequencing had CD8+CD57+ cells that had expanded, as shown by flow cytometry. Investigators profiled TCR beta VDJ and CDR3 from genomic DNA template. MiXCR, run by TCRdb on the reads, gives a single entry per CDR3 protein. The repertoire includes 150,000 to 200,000 distinct CDR3 sequences, 45% to 55% of them detected once, and 25% to 40% sits in the top ten. The sample was sorted CD4+, CD8+, or CD8+CD57+ T cells (not recorded which) from PBMCs. The receptor was derived from a human donor with aplastic anemia. J is TRBJ2-7 and V is TRBV11-3; no definite D call. CDR3 loop: CASSLGARYEQYF. Here the CDR3 DNA reads TGTGCCAGCAGCTTAGGAGCCAGATACGAGCAGTACTTC.